The source of this T cell receptor beta chain is a study of early T cells in non-severe SARS-CoV-2 infection. Overall study results and limits: The VDJdb matching leaned toward anti-spike CD8 responses and overlooked private and CD4 specificities.

J gave up 3 bases and V 5 bases, and 10 bases lay outside the gene matches. The CDR3 contains 15 residues. Germline CDR1 LGHDT, CDR2 YNNKEL (reference sequence). A remark on this clonotype: The target antigen is unknown.

Researchers attached unique molecular identifiers to individual cDNA molecules. TCRdb passed the 5' RACE reads through MiXCR, listing each CDR3 protein once. Found here are 70,000 to 80,000 distinct CDR3 sequences, over 10% of them singletons; the top ten hold 2.5% to 3.5%. The receptor's source is an adult who was a healthcare worker with PCR-confirmed SARS-CoV-2 infection or an uninfected control (not recorded which). Sample: whole blood, taken at baseline. V and J are TRBV3-1 and TRBJ2-7; TRBD2 agrees at 7 bases. The CDR3 nucleotides are TGTGCCAGCAGCGCATGGGGGGGAAGGGACTACGAGCAGTACTTC. Translating it yields CASSAWGGRDYEQYF.